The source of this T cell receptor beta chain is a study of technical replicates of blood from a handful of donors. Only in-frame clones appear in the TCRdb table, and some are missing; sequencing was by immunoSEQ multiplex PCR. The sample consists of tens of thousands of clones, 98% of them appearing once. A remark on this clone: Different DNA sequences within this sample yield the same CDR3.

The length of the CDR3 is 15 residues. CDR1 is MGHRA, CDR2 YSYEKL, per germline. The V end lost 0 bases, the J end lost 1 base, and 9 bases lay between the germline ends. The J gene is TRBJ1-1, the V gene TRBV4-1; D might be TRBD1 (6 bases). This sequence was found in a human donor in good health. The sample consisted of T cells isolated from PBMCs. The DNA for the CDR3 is TGCGCCAGCAGCCAAGAAGGGGGACAGAACACTGAAGCTTTCTTT. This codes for CASSQEGGQNTEAFF.